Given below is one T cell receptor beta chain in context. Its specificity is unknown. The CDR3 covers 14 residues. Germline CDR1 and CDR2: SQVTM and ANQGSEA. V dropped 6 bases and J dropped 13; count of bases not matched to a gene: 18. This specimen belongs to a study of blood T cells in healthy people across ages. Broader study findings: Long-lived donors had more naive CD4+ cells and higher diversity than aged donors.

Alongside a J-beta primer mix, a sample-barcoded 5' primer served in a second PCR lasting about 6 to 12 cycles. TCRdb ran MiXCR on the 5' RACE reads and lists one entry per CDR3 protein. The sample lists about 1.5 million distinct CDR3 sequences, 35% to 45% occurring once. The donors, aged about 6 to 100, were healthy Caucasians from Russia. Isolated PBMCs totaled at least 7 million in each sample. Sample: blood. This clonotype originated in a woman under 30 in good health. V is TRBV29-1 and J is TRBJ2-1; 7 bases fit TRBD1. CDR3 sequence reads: CSVRRDSAEETQFF. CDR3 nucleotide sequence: TGCAGCGTGCGCCGGGACAGCGCAGAAGAGACCCAGTTCTTC.